These 16 T cell receptor beta chains originate from one sample sequenced in a study of blood T cell repertoires in COVID-19. Profiled with immunoSEQ multiplex PCR; TCRdb holds only in-frame clones, not every one. The sample comprises some 150,000 clones, 84% of which are singletons, and roughly 8% rests with the top ten. The sequenced sample consisted of peripheral blood. Receptors were obtained from a man aged 35 to 55 who had recovered from COVID-19.

The chain combines TRBV7-2 with TRBJ2-7; TRBD2 is a possible D gene (6 bases). CDR3 size: 14 residues. The V gene's germline CDR1 is SGHTA and CDR2 FQGNSA. V was pared by 7 bases and J by 8 bases, with 21 bases between. DNA of the CDR3: TGTGCCAGCAACGCGGGACTCGGCGACCTCAAGCAGTACTTC. Its translation: CASNAGLGDLKQYF.

This chain links TRBV27 with TRBJ1-1; D is perhaps TRBD1 (5 bases). The CDR3 has 14 residues. Trimming removed 3 bases from V and 2 bases from J, with 10 bases in between. The germline CDR1 and CDR2 sequences are MNHEY and SMNVEV (reference sequence). CDR3 sequence reads: CASSLNRPNTEAFF. The CDR3 DNA reads TGTGCCAGCAGTTTGAACAGGCCAAACACTGAAGCTTTCTTT.

The rearrangement uses TRBV6-1 and TRBJ1-5; D not resolved. The V gene lost 1 base and the J gene lost 6 bases, with 10 bases spanning the gap. Per germline, CDR1 MNHNS and CDR2 SASEGT. The CDR3 covers 14 residues. The CDR3 loop reads CASSEGQSSQPQHF. The CDR3 nucleotides read TGTGCCAGCAGTGAAGGACAATCTTCTCAGCCCCAGCATTTT.

V is TRBV11-2 and J is TRBJ1-2; D gene ambiguous. Per the germline V gene, CDR1 is SGHAT and CDR2 is FQNNGV. CDR3 length equals 14 residues. V was shortened by 2 bases and J by 2 bases, with 9 bases between the two germline ends. CDR3 in DNA: TGTGCCAGCAGCTTATCCACGGGAAACTATGGCTACACCTTC. It encodes CASSLSTGNYGYTF.

The chain employs TRBV4-2 and TRBJ1-1, with D possibly being TRBD1 (5 bases). In germline, CDR1 is LGHNA, CDR2 YNFKEQ. The CDR3 spans 14 residues. V was trimmed by 4 bases and J by 5 bases, leaving 14 bases between them. The CDR3 DNA follows: TGTGCCAGCAGCCCGCGGACTGGGGGGACTGAAGCTTTCTTT. Its protein is CASSPRTGGTEAFF.

The rearrangement uses TRBV6-5 and TRBJ2-7; 8 bases agree with TRBD2. This CDR3 has 15 amino acids. V dropped 10 bases and J dropped 3; count of bases not matched to a gene: 14. Germline loops: CDR1 MNHEY, CDR2 SVGAGI. Written as DNA, the CDR3 is TGTGCCATCCAAGGGGAGGCAGCGGGAGACTACGAGCAGTACTTC. It encodes CAIQGEAAGDYEQYF.

The chain uses TRBV6-6 and TRBJ1-6; 8 bases are shared with TRBD1. Per the germline V gene, CDR1 is MNHNY and CDR2 is SVGAGI (reference sequence). V was pared by 6 bases and J by 5 bases, with 6 bases of the junction left unmatched. The CDR3 has 15 residues. CDR3 protein: CASRDRARDNSPLHF. CDR3 DNA sequence: TGTGCCAGCAGGGACAGGGCTCGGGATAATTCACCCCTCCACTTT.

V usage is TRBV15 and J usage is TRBJ1-4; D ambiguous. The CDR3 is made up of 15 amino acids. Trimming left V 3 bases short and J 7 bases short, with 15 bases between. Germline lookup yields CDR1 LNHNV and CDR2 YYDKDF (reference sequence). The CDR3 sequence is CATSSLRGGVEKLFF. CDR3 coding DNA: TGTGCCACCAGCAGTTTACGGGGAGGTGTTGAAAAACTGTTTTTT.

A few counts support this clone. The V gene is TRBV18, the J gene TRBJ1-1, with D tentatively TRBD1 (5 bases). The CDR3 spans 14 residues. V was cut by 4 bases and J by 3 bases, with 12 bases left in between. Germline CDR1 reads KGHSH; CDR2 reads LQKENI. The CDR3 loop reads CASSQGSGYTEAFF. The CDR3 DNA sequence: TGTGCCAGCTCACAGGGGTCCGGTTACACTGAAGCTTTCTTT. Using reference TRBV18 and TRBJ1-1 for the parts outside the CDR3, the full variable domain is NAGVMQNPRHLVRRRGQEARLRCSPMKGHSHVYWYRQLPEEGLKFMVYLQKENIIDESGMPKERFSAEFPKEGPSILRIQQVVRGDSAAYFCASSQGSGYTEAFFGQGTRLTVV.

V and J are TRBV9 and TRBJ2-5; possible D gene TRBD2, 5 bases. V lost 0 bases to trimming and J lost 2 bases, with 11 bases between them. From germline, CDR1 is SGDLS and CDR2 YYNGEE. The CDR3 is made up of 15 amino acids. The CDR3: CASSVETRGQETQYF. As DNA, the CDR3 is TGTGCCAGCAGCGTAGAGACCCGGGGACAAGAGACCCAGTACTTC.

The chain links TRBV7-2 to TRBJ1-4; D gene uncertain. CDR3 length equals 16 residues. Looked up from germline, CDR1 is SGHTA and CDR2 is FQGNSA. The V gene lost 2 bases and the J gene lost 0 bases, with 10 bases spanning the gap. The DNA for the CDR3 is TGTGCCAGCAGCTTATCAGGCCTTGCAACTAATGAAAAACTGTTTTTT. Amino acids: CASSLSGLATNEKLFF. Supplemented by reference TRBV7-2 and TRBJ1-4, the full variable domain reads GAGVSQSPSNKVTEKGKDVELRCDPISGHTALYWYRQSLGQGLEFLIYFQGNSAPDKSGLPSDRFSAERTGGSVSTLTIQRTQQEDSAVYLCASSLSGLATNEKLFFGSGTQLSVL.

The chain couples TRBV3-1 (or the pseudogene TRBV3-2) to TRBJ2-5; D unresolved. Germline CDR1 is LGHDT and CDR2 is YNNKEL (reference sequence). Trimming removed 4 bases at V and 0 bases at J, with 6 bases between. The CDR3 has 13 residues. The CDR3 nucleotides are TGTGCCAGCAGCCGAACAGACCAAGAGACCCAGTACTTC. It yields the protein CASSRTDQETQYF.

This sequence joins TRBV10-3 and TRBJ2-1, with unresolved D. V was trimmed by 10 bases and J by 6 bases, leaving 7 bases between them. The CDR3 runs 10 residues. From germline, CDR1 is ENHRY and CDR2 SYGVKD. CDR3 loop: CATYSNEQFF. Written as DNA, the CDR3 is TGTGCCACATACAGCAATGAGCAGTTCTTC.

The genes are TRBV25-1 and TRBJ1-1, with D tentatively TRBD1 (5 bases). Germline assignment: CDR1 MGHDK and CDR2 SYGVNS. V gave up 5 bases and J gave up 1 base, with 8 bases separating them. The CDR3 totals 13 residues. The CDR3 reads CASSLTGNTEAFF. Here the CDR3 DNA reads TGTGCCAGCAGTTTAACAGGGAACACTGAAGCTTTCTTT.

About this clone itself: This same CDR3 is encoded by further DNA sequences in the sample. In DNA, the CDR3 is TGTGCCAGCAGTTCCGTAGCGGGTGATCAAGAGACCCAGTACTTC. It codes for CASSSVAGDQETQYF. The rearrangement uses TRBV28 and TRBJ2-5; 7 bases are a match to TRBD2. CDR1 is MDHEN and CDR2 is SYDVKM in the germline V gene. The CDR3 runs 15 residues. The V and J ends lost 4 bases and 2 bases, in that order; junction bases with no gene match: 7.

This rearrangement joins TRBV11-2 to TRBJ2-7; D possibly corresponds to TRBD2 (5 bases). Trimming took 3 bases from V and 7 from J, leaving 16 bases between them. Germline V lookup: CDR1 SGHAT, CDR2 FQNNGV. The CDR3 has 14 residues. The CDR3: CASSLSIAPGEQYF. The CDR3 DNA reads as TGTGCCAGCAGCTTGAGTATAGCGCCCGGGGAGCAGTACTTC.